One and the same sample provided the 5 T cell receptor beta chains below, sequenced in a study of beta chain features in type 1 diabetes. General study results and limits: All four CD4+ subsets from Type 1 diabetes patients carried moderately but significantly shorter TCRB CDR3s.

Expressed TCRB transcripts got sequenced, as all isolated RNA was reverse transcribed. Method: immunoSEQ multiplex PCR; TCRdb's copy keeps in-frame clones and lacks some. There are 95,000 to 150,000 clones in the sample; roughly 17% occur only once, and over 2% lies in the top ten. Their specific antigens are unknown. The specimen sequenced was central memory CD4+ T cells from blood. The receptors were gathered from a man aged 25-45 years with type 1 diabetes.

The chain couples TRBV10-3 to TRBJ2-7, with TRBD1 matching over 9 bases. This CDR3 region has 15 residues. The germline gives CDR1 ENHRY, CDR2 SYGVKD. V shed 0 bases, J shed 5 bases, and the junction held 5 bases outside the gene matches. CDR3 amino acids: CAISESNRGQHEQYF. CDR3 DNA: TGTGCCATCAGTGAGTCTAACAGGGGGCAGCACGAGCAGTACTTC.

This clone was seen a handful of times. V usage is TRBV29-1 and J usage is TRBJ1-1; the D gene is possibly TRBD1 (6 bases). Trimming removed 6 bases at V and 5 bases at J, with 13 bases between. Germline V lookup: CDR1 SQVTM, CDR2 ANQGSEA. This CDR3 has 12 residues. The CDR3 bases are TGCAGCGTGTACAGGGTGGGGACTGAAGCTTTCTTT. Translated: CSVYRVGTEAFF.

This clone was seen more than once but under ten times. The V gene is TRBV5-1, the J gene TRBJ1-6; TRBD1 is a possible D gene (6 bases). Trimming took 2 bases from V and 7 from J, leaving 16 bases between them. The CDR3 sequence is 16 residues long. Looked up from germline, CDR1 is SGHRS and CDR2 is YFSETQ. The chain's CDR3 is CASSFGSGQSNSPLHF. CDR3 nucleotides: TGCGCCAGCAGCTTCGGTAGCGGACAGTCAAATTCACCCCTCCACTTT. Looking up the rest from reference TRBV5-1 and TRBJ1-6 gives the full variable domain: KAGVTQTPRYLIKTRGQQVTLSCSPISGHRSVSWYQQTPGQGLQFLFEYFSETQRNKGNFPGRFSGRQFSNSRSEMNVSTLELGDSALYLCASSFGSGQSNSPLHFGNGTRLTVT.

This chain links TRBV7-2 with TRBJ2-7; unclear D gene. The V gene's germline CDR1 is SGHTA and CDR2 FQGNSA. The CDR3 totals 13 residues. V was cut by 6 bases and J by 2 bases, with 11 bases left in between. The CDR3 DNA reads TGTGCCAGCAGTTCCTCGGTAACCTACGAGCAGTACTTC. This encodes CASSSSVTYEQYF.

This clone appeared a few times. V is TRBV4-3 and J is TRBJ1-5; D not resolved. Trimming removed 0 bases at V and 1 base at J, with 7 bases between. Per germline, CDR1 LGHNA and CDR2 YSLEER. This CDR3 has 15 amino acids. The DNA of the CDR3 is TGCGCCAGCAGCCAAGACGGGCTGAGCAATCAGCCCCAGCATTTT. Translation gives CASSQDGLSNQPQHF.